These 5 T cell receptor beta chains originate from one sample sequenced in a study of T cell clonality in common variable immunodeficiency (dated by TCRdb to about 2015). The library was made by the immunoSEQ multiplex PCR assay. TCRdb mirrors the immuneACCESS table, restricted to in-frame sequences. Some clones are absent from its copies; in checked studies, under half trace to an unresolved V gene, and the reason for the others is unknown. For this sample, about 45,000 clones appear and none is a singleton. The top ten hold more than 9% of the sample. Sequenced sample: peripheral blood mononuclear cells. These receptors were obtained from a person aged 18-70 years in good health.

This clone was recorded many times. The DNA ends 3 residues before the CDR3 does, and the rest of the CDR3 is filled in from the germline J gene. V gene TRBV20-1 combines with J gene TRBJ1-1, with unresolved D. There are 12 residues in the CDR3. Germline V gene data show CDR1 as DFQATT and CDR2 as SNEGSKA (reference sequence). Trimming left V 4 bases short and J 6 bases short, with 12 bases between. The CDR3 spells CSAIFPFPEAFF. The sequenced part of the CDR3 DNA is TGCAGTGCTATTTTTCCCTTCCCTGAA.

This clone was seen ten or more times. The read ends 3 residues early relative to the CDR3; the germline J gene fills the gap. V is TRBV6-4 and J is TRBJ2-1; TRBD2 agrees at 12 bases. After removal of 3 bases from V and 7 bases from J, the junction contained 4 bases not matched to a gene. The CDR3 consists of 15 residues. Germline assignment: CDR1 MRHNA and CDR2 SNTAGT. The sequenced part of the CDR3 DNA is TGTGCCAGCAGTGAGAGGCTAGCGGGGGGGAATGAG. This sequence encodes CASSERLAGGNE. The entire CDR3 protein is CASSERLAGGNEQFF.

This clone was seen many times. Read data end 3 residues before the CDR3 end; the end is taken from the germline J gene. The rearrangement links TRBV5-1 to TRBJ2-7; D is possibly TRBD1 or TRBD2 (5 bases each). The CDR3 has 14 amino acids. V lost 4 bases and J 5 bases, leaving 16 bases between the germline ends. Germline-derived CDR1 and CDR2 are SGHRS and YFSETQ. CDR3 DNA, as far as it was read: TGCGCCAGCAGCGAGAGGGGTCTTTTGGACGAG. It specifies CASSERGLLDE. The entire CDR3 protein is CASSERGLLDEQYF. Drawing the rest from reference TRBV5-1 and TRBJ2-7, the complete variable domain is KAGVTQTPRYLIKTRGQQVTLSCSPISGHRSVSWYQQTPGQGLQFLFEYFSETQRNKGNFPGRFSGRQFSNSRSEMNVSTLELGDSALYLCASSERGLLDEQYFGPGTRLTVT.

This clone was recorded many times. The read stops 3 residues short of the end of the CDR3; the missing end is completed from the germline J gene. The V and J genes are TRBV28 and TRBJ2-7, with TRBD1 identical over 11 bases. Looked up from germline, CDR1 is MDHEN and CDR2 is SYDVKM. The CDR3 contains 15 residues. V shed 5 bases, J shed 6 bases, and the junction held 9 bases outside the gene matches. Partial CDR3 DNA: TGTGCCAGCAGTCCCGGGACAGGGGGTTCTCGCGAG. It is translated as CASSPGTGGSRE. The CDR3 in full is CASSPGTGGSREQYF.

This clone came up many times. CDR3 residues: CASSATGTGVYGYTF. The CDR3 DNA, read in part, is TGTGCCAGCAGCGCCACCGGGACAGGGGTGTATGGC. The gene calls are TRBV11-1 and TRBJ1-2; 10 nucleotides align to TRBD1. The sequence runs out 3 residues before the end of the CDR3; the remainder is reconstructed from the germline J gene. CDR1 and CDR2 from the germline V gene are SGHAT and FQDESV (reference sequence). V gave up 5 bases and J gave up 5 bases; unmatched junction bases: 8. This CDR3 is built from 15 residues.